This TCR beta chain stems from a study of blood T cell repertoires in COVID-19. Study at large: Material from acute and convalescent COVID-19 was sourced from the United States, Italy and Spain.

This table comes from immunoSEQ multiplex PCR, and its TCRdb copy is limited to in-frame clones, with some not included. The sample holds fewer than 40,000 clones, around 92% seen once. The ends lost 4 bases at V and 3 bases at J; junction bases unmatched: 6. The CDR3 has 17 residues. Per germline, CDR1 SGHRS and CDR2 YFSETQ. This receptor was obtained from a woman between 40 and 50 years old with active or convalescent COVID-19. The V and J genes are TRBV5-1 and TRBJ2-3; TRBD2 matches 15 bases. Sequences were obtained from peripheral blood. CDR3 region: CASSAEGTSGGTDTQYF. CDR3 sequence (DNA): TGCGCCAGCAGCGCCGAGGGGACTAGCGGGGGGACAGATACGCAGTATTTT.